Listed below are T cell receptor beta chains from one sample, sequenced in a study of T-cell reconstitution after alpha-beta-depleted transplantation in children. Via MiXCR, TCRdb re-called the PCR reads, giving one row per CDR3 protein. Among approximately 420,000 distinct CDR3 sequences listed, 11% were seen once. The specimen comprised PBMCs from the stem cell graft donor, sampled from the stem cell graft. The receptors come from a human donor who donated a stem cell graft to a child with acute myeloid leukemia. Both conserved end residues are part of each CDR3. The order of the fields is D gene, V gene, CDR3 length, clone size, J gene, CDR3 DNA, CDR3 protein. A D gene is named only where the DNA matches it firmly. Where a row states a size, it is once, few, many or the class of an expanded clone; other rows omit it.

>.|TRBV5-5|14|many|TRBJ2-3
TGTGCCAGCAGCTTGGCGACAGCACAAGATACGCAGTATTTT
CASSLATAQDTQYF
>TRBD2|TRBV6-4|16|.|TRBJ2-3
TGTGCCAGCCGAGAGGGAGGCGGGAGTGTAACAGATACGCAGTATTTT
CASREGGGSVTDTQYF
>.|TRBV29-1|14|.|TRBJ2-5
TGCAGCGCGGACAGTCTCCTCCTCAAAGAGACCCAGTACTTC
CSADSLLLKETQYF
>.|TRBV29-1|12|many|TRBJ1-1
TGCAGCGTGACAGCCCGGGGCACTGAAGCTTTCTTT
CSVTARGTEAFF
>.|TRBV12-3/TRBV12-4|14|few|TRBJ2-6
TGTGCCAGCACCGAGACCCCTGGGGCCAACGTCCTGACTTTC
CASTETPGANVLTF
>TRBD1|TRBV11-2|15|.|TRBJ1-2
TGTGCCAGCAGCTTAGGACACAGGGGGAGCTATGGCTACACCTTC
CASSLGHRGSYGYTF
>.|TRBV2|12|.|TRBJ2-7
TGTGCCAGCAGTGAAATCGGGTACGAGCAGTACTTC
CASSEIGYEQYF
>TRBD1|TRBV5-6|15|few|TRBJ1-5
TGTGCCAGCAGCTTTGGGGACAGATTCAATCAGCCCCAGCATTTT
CASSFGDRFNQPQHF
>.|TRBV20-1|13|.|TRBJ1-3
TGCAGTGCCCAAGATGGGGTCGGAAACACCATATATTTT
CSAQDGVGNTIYF
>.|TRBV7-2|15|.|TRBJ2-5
TGTGCCAGCAGCTTATACGTAGGCTTCCAAGAGACCCAGTACTTC
CASSLYVGFQETQYF
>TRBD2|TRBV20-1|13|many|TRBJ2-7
TGCAGTGTGGGCGGGAGGCACTCCTACGAGCAGTACTTC
CSVGGRHSYEQYF
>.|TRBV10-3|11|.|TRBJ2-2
TGTGCCACCTCGAGCACCGGGGAGCTGTTTTTT
CATSSTGELFF
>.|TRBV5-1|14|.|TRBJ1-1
TGCGCCAGCAAGGAGGGTACCATGAACACTGAAGCTTTCTTT
CASKEGTMNTEAFF
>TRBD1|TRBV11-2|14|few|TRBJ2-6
TGTGCCAGCAGCGGACAGGGGGGGGCCAACGTCCTGACTTTC
CASSGQGGANVLTF
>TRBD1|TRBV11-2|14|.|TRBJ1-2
TGTGCCAGCAGCCAAGGGACAGGGTTGGATGGCTACACCTTC
CASSQGTGLDGYTF
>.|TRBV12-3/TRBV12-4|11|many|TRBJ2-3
TGTGCCAGCAGGAGCACAGATACGCAGTATTTT
CASRSTDTQYF
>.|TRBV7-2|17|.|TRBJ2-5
TGTGCCAGCAGCCCCGGGCGGCGGCAGCCCACCGAAGAGACCCAGTACTTC
CASSPGRRQPTEETQYF
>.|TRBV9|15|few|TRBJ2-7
TGTGCCAGCAGCGTAGGACGGTTCGGGGCCTCCGAGCAGTACTTC
CASSVGRFGASEQYF
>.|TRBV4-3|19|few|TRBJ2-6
TGCGCCAGCAGCCAAGATCTGGAGCGGACGTACTCTGGGGCCAACGTCCTGACTTTC
CASSQDLERTYSGANVLTF
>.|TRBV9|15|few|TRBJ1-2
TGTGCCAGCAGCGTAGCCGCAGACAGCTACTATGGCTACACCTTC
CASSVAADSYYGYTF
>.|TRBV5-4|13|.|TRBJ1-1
TGTGCCAGCAGCGAAGACTTGCTCACTGAAGCTTTCTTT
CASSEDLLTEAFF
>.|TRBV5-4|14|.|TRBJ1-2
TGTGCCAGCAGCTTGGAGCTGGGACCAGTTGGCTACACCTTC
CASSLELGPVGYTF
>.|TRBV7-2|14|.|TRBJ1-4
TGTGCCAGCAGCGCCGGGACGAATGATGAAAAACTGTTTTTT
CASSAGTNDEKLFF
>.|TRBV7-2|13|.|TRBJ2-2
TGTGCCAGCAGCTTGCGGGACGCCGGGGAGCTGTTTTTT
CASSLRDAGELFF
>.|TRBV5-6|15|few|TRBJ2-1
TGTGCCAGCAGCTTCTTGGGAGCAGGGAGAAATGAGCAGTTCTTC
CASSFLGAGRNEQFF
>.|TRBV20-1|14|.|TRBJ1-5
TGCAGTGCTAGAGATGTCGGCTCGGATCGGCCCCAGCATTTT
CSARDVGSDRPQHF
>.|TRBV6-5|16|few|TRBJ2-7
TGTGCCAGCAGTTACGGTCGGGTCCCGACCTCCTACGAGCAGTACTTC
CASSYGRVPTSYEQYF
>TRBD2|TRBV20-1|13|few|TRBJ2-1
TGCAGTGGGGGTAGCGGGAGGGACAATGAGCAGTTCTTC
CSGGSGRDNEQFF
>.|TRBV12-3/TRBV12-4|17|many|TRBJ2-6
TGTGCCAGCAGTTCGCGGGACTTCATCTCTGGGGCCAACGTCCTGACTTTC
CASSSRDFISGANVLTF
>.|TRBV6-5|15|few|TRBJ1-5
TGTGCCAGCAGTTATGAGCGGACTGCGAATCAGCCCCAGCATTTT
CASSYERTANQPQHF
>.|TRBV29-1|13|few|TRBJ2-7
TGCAGCGTTGAGACCACAAGTTCCTACGAGCAGTACTTC
CSVETTSSYEQYF
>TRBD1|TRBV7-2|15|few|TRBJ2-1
TGTGCCAGCAGCTACTTTCTAGACAGGGCCAATGAGCAGTTCTTC
CASSYFLDRANEQFF
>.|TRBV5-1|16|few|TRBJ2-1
TGCGCCAGCAGCCTGAAGCGGGACATCCCGACCAATGAGCAGTTCTTC
CASSLKRDIPTNEQFF
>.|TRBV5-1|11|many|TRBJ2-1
TGCGCCAGCAGCTCCGGAAAGGAGCAGTTCTTC
CASSSGKEQFF